The 16 T cell receptor beta chains listed next were all sequenced from one sample in a study of T cell responses to AZD1222 COVID-19 vaccine. Method: immunoSEQ multiplex PCR; TCRdb's copy keeps in-frame clones and lacks some. The sample has about 140,000 clones, around 92% seen once; the top ten hold 3% to 4%. The source was peripheral blood, collected 28 days after the second AZD1222 dose. These receptors originate from an adult who received the AZD1222 COVID-19 vaccine.

The chain combines TRBV30 with TRBJ2-5; D ambiguous. Trimming stripped 3 bases from V and 4 bases from J, with 12 bases between. Germline CDR1 GTSNPN, CDR2 SVGIG (reference sequence). The CDR3 has 13 amino acids. The chain's CDR3 is CAWRGYSRETQYF. CDR3 DNA sequence: TGTGCCTGGAGAGGGTACAGCCGAGAGACCCAGTACTTC.

This chain connects TRBV5-1 to TRBJ2-6, with TRBD1 matching over 11 bases. CDR1 SGHRS and CDR2 YFSETQ come from the germline V gene. The CDR3 is 19 residues long. V was clipped by 4 bases and J by 4 bases; unmatched bases: 13. CDR3 in DNA: TGCGCCAGCAGCCCCCGCCGAGGACAGGGGGCGCTCGGGGCCAACGTCCTGACTTTC. It codes for CASSPRRGQGALGANVLTF.

The rearrangement links TRBV28 to TRBJ2-7; 10 bases fit TRBD2. Germline CDR1 and CDR2: MDHEN and SYDVKM. The CDR3 runs to 15 residues. Germline trimming cut 6 bases from V and 5 bases from J; bases unmatched to any gene: 10. The CDR3 protein is CASSLSGRRFDEQYF. The CDR3 DNA reads TGTGCCAGCAGCCTTAGCGGGAGGCGCTTCGACGAGCAGTACTTC.

This clone was observed a few times. This chain joins TRBV18 and TRBJ2-1, with 15 bases that match TRBD2. With 3 bases clipped from V and 6 bases from J, the junction kept 6 bases outside the gene matches. CDR3 length equals 17 residues. Germline assignment: CDR1 KGHSH and CDR2 LQKENI. The CDR3 is CASSPWTSGRGINEQFF. The CDR3 nucleotides are TGTGCCAGCTCACCCTGGACTAGCGGGAGGGGCATCAATGAGCAGTTCTTC.

The CDR3 spells CASKGGVYEQYF. CDR3 nucleotide sequence: TGTGCCAGCAAGGGAGGGGTCTACGAGCAGTACTTC. The chain links TRBV2 to TRBJ2-7; 7 positions agree with TRBD2. The V gene end was trimmed by 7 bases and the J gene end by 3 bases; junction bases not matched to a gene: 3. Germline V CDR1 and CDR2: SNHLY, FYNNEI. The CDR3 runs to 12 residues.

V and J are TRBV6-2 or TRBV6-3 and TRBJ2-1; 8 bases map to TRBD2. V gave up 1 base and J gave up 6 bases; unmatched junction bases: 2. The CDR3 runs to 14 residues. CDR1 is MNHEY and CDR2 is SVGEGT in the germline V gene. CDR3 DNA: TGTGCCAGCAGTTACTACCGGGAGGGCAATGAGCAGTTCTTC. Encoded protein: CASSYYREGNEQFF.

The rearrangement joins TRBV6-4 to TRBJ2-1; D possibly corresponds to TRBD2 (6 bases). Germline CDR1 MRHNA, CDR2 SNTAGT. Trimming stripped 1 base from V and 0 bases from J, with 10 bases between. There are 16 residues in the CDR3. CDR3 nucleotides: TGTGCCAGCAGTGACTGGTCCGGGAGCTCCTACAATGAGCAGTTCTTC. It is translated as CASSDWSGSSYNEQFF.

This sequence joins TRBV11-2 and TRBJ1-1; D not resolved. CDR1 and CDR2 (germline): SGHAT, FQNNGV. The length of the CDR3 is 13 residues. With 1 base removed from V and 4 bases from J, the gap between germline ends came to 7 bases. CDR3 region: CASSLVGRTEAFF. The CDR3 DNA reads as TGTGCCAGCAGCTTAGTAGGGCGCACTGAAGCTTTCTTT.

The rearrangement links TRBV5-8 to TRBJ1-5; 11 bases align to TRBD1. V dropped 0 bases and J dropped 6; count of bases not matched to a gene: 2. Per germline, CDR1 SGHTS and CDR2 YDEGEE. This CDR3 region has 15 residues. The CDR3 loop reads CASSLGTGGFQPQHF. The CDR3 nucleotides read TGTGCCAGCAGCTTGGGGACAGGGGGCTTTCAGCCCCAGCATTTT.

This CDR3 reads CASSPGTGIYGYTF. The CDR3 region has the DNA TGTGCCAGCAGCCCTGGGACAGGAATCTATGGCTACACCTTC. The chain recombines TRBV7-2 with TRBJ1-2; 8 bases are a match to TRBD1. CDR1 is SGHTA and CDR2 is FQGNSA in the germline V gene. The CDR3 spans 14 residues. With 5 bases clipped from V and 4 bases from J, the junction kept 6 bases outside the gene matches.

The genes are TRBV2 and TRBJ1-2; TRBD1 is a possible D gene (6 bases). Germline V lookup: CDR1 SNHLY, CDR2 FYNNEI. CDR3 length: 15 residues. Trimming removed 5 bases from V and 4 bases from J, with 17 bases in between. This CDR3 reads CASSPDRQDGYGYTF. Written as DNA, the CDR3 is TGTGCCAGCAGTCCGGATAGACAGGATGGCTATGGCTACACCTTC.

The chain carries TRBV9 and TRBJ1-5; D perhaps matches TRBD1 (5 bases). V dropped 0 bases and J dropped 7 bases, with 8 bases sitting between them. The CDR3 runs 13 residues. Germline CDR1 SGDLS, CDR2 YYNGEE. The CDR3 protein is CASSVAEGQPQHF. CDR3 coding DNA: TGTGCCAGCAGCGTAGCCGAGGGGCAGCCCCAGCATTTT.

The count of this clone is one. V is TRBV10-3 and J is TRBJ2-2, with a weak D call TRBD1 (6 bases). The germline V and J ends were trimmed by 7 bases and 4 bases, with 13 bases remaining between them. The CDR3 has 14 residues. Germline CDR1 and CDR2: ENHRY and SYGVKD. CDR3 loop: CAIKGDDRTGELFF. CDR3 sequence (DNA): TGTGCCATCAAGGGGGACGATCGCACCGGGGAGCTGTTTTTT.

This clone was detected only a few times. This rearrangement joins TRBV20-1 to TRBJ1-1, with D tentatively TRBD1 (5 bases). V was trimmed by 6 bases and J by 12 bases, leaving 17 bases between them. The CDR3 sequence is 11 residues long. In germline, CDR1 is DFQATT, CDR2 SNEGSKA (reference sequence). The CDR3 spells CSATAGEGTFF. The DNA for the CDR3 is TGCAGTGCCACAGCGGGGGAGGGAACTTTCTTT.

The genes are TRBV11-1 and TRBJ2-7, with D unresolved. V lost 5 bases and J 1 base, leaving 12 bases between the germline ends. The germline V gene has CDR1 SGHAT and CDR2 FQDESV (reference sequence). The CDR3 consists of 14 residues. The CDR3 spells CASSRRSRSYEQYF. The CDR3 DNA follows: TGTGCCAGCAGCCGACGATCGAGGTCCTACGAGCAGTACTTC.

The chain recombines TRBV28 with TRBJ2-5; perhaps D is TRBD1 or TRBD2 (6 bases each). The CDR3 is made up of 15 amino acids. Trimming cost V 1 base and J 4 bases, with 13 bases left between them. Germline V CDR1 and CDR2: MDHEN, SYDVKM. CDR3 amino acids: CASSLFGRGGETQYF. CDR3 coding DNA: TGTGCCAGCAGTTTATTTGGCAGGGGAGGAGAGACCCAGTACTTC.